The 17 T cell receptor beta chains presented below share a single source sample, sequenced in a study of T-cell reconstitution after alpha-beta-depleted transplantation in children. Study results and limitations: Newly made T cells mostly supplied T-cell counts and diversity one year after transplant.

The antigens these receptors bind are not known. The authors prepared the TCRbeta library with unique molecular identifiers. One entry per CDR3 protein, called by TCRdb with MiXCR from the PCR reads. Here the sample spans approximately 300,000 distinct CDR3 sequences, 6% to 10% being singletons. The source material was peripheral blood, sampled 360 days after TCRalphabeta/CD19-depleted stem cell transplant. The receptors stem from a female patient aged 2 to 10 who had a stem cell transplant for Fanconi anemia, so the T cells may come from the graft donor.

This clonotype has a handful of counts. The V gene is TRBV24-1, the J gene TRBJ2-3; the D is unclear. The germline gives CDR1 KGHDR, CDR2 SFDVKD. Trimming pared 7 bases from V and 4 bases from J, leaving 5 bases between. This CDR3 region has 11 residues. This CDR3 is CATREADTQYF. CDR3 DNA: TGTGCCACCAGAGAGGCAGATACGCAGTATTTT.

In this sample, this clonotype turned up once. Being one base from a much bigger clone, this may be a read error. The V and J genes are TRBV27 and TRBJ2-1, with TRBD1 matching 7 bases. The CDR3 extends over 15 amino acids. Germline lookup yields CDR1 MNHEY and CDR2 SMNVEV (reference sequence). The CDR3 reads CASSSETGYPPKQCF. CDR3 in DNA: TGTGCCAGCAGTTCCGAGACAGGGTATCCGCCCAAGCAGTGCTTC.

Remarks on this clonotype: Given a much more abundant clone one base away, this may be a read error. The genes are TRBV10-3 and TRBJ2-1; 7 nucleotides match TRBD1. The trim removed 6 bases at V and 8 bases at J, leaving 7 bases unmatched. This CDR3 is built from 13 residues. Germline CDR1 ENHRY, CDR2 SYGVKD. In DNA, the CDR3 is TGTGCCATCAGCTTGGTAGGGGGCGATGAGCAGTTCTTC. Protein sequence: CAISLVGGDEQFF.

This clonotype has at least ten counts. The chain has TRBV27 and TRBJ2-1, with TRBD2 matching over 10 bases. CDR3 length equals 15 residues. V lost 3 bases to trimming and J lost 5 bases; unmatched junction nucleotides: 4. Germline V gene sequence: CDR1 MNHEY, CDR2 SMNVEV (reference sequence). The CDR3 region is CASSLGAGGDNEQFF. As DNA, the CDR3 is TGTGCCAGCAGTTTGGGAGCGGGAGGGGACAATGAGCAGTTCTTC.

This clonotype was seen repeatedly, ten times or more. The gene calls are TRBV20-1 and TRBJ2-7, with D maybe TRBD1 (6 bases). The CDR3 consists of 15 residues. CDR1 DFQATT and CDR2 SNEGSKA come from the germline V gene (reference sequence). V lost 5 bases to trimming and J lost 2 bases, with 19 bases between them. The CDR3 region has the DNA TGCAGTGCTTCTCAGGGGACAACTGGGCCCTACGAGCAGTACTTC. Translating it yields CSASQGTTGPYEQYF.

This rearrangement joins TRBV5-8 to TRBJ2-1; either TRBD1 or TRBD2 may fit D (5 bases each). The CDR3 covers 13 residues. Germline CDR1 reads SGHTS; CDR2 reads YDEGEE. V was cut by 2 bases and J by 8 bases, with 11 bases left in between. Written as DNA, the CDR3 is TGTGCCAGCAGCTTCAGAAGAGGGGATGAGCAGTTCTTC. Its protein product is CASSFRRGDEQFF.

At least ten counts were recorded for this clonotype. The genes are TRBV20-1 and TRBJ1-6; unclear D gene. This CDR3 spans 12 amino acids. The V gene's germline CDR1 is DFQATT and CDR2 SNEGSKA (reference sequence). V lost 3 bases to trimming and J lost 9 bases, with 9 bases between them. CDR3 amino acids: CSASGSGSPLHF. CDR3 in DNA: TGCAGTGCTAGTGGCAGTGGTTCACCCCTCCACTTT.

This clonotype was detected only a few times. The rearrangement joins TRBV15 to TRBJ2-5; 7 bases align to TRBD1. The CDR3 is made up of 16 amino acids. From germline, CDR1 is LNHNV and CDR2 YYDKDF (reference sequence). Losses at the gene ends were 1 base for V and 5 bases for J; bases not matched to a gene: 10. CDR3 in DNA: TGTGCCACCAGCAGAGCCAGCGACAGGGTGTGGGAGACCCAGTACTTC. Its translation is CATSRASDRVWETQYF. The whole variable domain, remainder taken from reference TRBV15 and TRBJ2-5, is DAMVIQNPRYQVTQFGKPVTLSCSQTLNHNVMYWYQQKSSQAPKLLFHYYDKDFNNEADTPDNFQSRRPNTSFCFLDIRSPGLGDTAMYLCATSRASDRVWETQYFGPGTRLLVL.

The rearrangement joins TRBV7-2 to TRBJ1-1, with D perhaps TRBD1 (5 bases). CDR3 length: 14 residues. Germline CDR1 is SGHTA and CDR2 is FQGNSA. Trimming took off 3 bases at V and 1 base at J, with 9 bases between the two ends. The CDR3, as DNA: TGTGCCAGCAGCTTTCAGGGTAGGAACACTGAAGCTTTCTTT. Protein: CASSFQGRNTEAFF.

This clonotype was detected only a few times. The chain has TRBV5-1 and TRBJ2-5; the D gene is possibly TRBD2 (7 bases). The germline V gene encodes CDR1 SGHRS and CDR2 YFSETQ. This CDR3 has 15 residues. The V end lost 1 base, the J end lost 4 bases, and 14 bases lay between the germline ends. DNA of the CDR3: TGCGCCAGCAGCTTGTACGGGGGGCGCGGAGAGACCCAGTACTTC. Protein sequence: CASSLYGGRGETQYF.

The CDR3 DNA reads as TGTGCCAGCAGCCTCCTAGCGGCGTCGACTAACTATGGCTACACCTTC. This gives the protein CASSLLAASTNYGYTF. This sequence joins TRBV16 and TRBJ1-2; D is unresolved. The germline V gene encodes CDR1 KGHSY and CDR2 FQNENV. The V and J ends lost 4 bases and 0 bases respectively, with 15 bases between them. The CDR3 spans 16 residues.

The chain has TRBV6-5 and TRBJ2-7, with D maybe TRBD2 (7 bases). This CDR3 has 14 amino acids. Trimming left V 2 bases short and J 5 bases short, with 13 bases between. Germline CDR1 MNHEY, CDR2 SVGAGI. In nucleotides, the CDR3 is TGTGCCAGCAGTTACGGGGGGGCTGACGACGAGCAGTACTTC. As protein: CASSYGGADDEQYF.

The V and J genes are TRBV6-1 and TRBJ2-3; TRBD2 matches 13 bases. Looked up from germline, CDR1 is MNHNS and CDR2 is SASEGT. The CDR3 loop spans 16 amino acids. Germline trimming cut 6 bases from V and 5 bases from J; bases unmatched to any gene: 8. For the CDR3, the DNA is TGTGCCAGCAGCGCCACTAGCGGGGGGGCGATAGATACGCAGTATTTT. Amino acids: CASSATSGGAIDTQYF.

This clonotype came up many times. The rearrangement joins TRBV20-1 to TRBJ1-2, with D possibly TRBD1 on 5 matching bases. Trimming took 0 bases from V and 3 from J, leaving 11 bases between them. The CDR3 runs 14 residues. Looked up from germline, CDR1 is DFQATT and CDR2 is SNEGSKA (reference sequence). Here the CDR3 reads CSAREGVTYYGYTF. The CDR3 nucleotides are TGCAGTGCTAGAGAAGGGGTTACGTACTATGGCTACACCTTC.

The CDR3 sequence is CSAPGQGTLVYGYTF. The DNA of the CDR3 is TGCAGTGCCCCGGGACAGGGAACTCTTGTCTATGGCTACACCTTC. The chain is built from TRBV20-1 and TRBJ1-2, with TRBD1 matching over 9 bases. CDR1 and CDR2 from the germline V gene are DFQATT and SNEGSKA (reference sequence). The V segment lost 6 bases and the J segment 4 bases; nucleotides outside the gene matches: 12. This CDR3 has 15 residues.

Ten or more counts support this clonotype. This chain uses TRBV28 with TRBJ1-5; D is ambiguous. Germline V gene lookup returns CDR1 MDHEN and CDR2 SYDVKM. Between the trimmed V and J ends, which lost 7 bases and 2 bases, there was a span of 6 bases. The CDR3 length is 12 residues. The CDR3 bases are TGTGCCAGCATGGGTCGCAATCAGCCCCAGCATTTT. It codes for CASMGRNQPQHF.

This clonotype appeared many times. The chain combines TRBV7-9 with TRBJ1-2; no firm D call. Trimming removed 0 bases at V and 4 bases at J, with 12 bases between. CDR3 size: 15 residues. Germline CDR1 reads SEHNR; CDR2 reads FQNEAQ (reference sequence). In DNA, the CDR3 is TGTGCCAGCAGCTTAGCGGAAAAACGGGTCTATGGCTACACCTTC. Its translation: CASSLAEKRVYGYTF.